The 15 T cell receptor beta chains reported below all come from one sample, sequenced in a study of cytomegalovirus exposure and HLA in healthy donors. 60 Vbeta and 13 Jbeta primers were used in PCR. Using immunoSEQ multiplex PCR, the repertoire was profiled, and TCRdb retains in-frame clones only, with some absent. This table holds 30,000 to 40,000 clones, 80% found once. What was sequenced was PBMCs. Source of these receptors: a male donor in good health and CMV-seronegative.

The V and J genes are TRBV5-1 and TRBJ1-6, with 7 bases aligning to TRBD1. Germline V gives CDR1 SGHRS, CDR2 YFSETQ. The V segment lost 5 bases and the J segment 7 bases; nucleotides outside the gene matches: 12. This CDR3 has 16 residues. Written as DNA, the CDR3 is TGCGCCAGCAGGTGGGGGGACAGCCGGCGGAATTCACCCCTCCACTTT. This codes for CASRWGDSRRNSPLHF.

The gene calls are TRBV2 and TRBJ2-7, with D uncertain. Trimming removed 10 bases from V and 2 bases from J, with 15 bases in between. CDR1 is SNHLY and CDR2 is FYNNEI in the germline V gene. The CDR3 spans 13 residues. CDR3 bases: TGTGCCATCGGCGACACGAATACCTACGAGCAGTACTTC. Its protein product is CAIGDTNTYEQYF.

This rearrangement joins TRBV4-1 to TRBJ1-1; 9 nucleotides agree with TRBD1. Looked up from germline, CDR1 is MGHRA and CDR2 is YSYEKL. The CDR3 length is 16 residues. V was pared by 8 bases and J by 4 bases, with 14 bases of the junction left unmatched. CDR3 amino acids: CASGDRQGGRSTEAFF. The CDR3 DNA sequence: TGCGCCAGCGGGGATAGACAGGGGGGTCGAAGCACTGAAGCTTTCTTT.

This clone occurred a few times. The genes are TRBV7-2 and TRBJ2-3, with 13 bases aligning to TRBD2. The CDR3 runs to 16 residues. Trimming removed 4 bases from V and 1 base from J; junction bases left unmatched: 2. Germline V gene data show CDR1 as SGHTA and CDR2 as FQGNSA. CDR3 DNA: TGTGCCAGCAGCTCAGGGACTAGCGGGGGCACAGATACGCAGTATTTT. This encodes CASSSGTSGGTDTQYF.

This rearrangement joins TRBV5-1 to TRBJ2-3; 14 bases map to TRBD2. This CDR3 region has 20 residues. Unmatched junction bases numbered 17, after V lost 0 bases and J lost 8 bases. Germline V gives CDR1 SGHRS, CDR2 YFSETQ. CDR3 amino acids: CASSLAGPTSGGASGGTQYF. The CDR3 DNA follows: TGCGCCAGCAGCTTGGCCGGCCCGACTAGCGGGGGGGCCAGTGGTGGTACGCAGTATTTT. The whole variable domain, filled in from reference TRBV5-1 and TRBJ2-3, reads KAGVTQTPRYLIKTRGQQVTLSCSPISGHRSVSWYQQTPGQGLQFLFEYFSETQRNKGNFPGRFSGRQFSNSRSEMNVSTLELGDSALYLCASSLAGPTSGGASGGTQYFGPGTRLTVL.

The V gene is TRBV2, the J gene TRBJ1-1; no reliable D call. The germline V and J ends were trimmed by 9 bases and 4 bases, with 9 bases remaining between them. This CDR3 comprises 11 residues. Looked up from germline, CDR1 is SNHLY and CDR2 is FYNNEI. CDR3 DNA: TGTGCCAGAGTACGGAGCACTGAAGCTTTCTTT. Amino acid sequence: CARVRSTEAFF.

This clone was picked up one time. The CDR3 region is CASSQSRVETQYF. The CDR3, as DNA: TGCGCCAGCAGCCAAAGCAGGGTCGAGACCCAGTACTTC. The chain recombines TRBV4-3 with TRBJ2-5; D might be TRBD1 (5 bases). The CDR3 runs to 13 residues. Germline values: CDR1 LGHNA, CDR2 YSLEER. The V and J ends lost 2 bases and 5 bases respectively, with 9 bases between them.

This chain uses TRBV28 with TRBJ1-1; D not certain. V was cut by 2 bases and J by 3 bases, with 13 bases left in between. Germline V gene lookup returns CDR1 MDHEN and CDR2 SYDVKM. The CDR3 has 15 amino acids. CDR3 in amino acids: CASSLNAGGDTEAFF. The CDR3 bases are TGTGCCAGCAGTTTAAATGCAGGCGGGGACACTGAAGCTTTCTTT.

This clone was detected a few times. The CDR3 reads CASSPDRGIANYGYTF. Here the CDR3 DNA reads TGTGCCAGCAGTCCTGACAGGGGTATAGCTAACTATGGCTACACCTTC. This rearrangement joins TRBV28 to TRBJ1-2; 8 bases are shared with TRBD1. Germline V gene data show CDR1 as MDHEN and CDR2 as SYDVKM. The CDR3 consists of 16 residues. After removal of 5 bases from V and 0 bases from J, the junction contained 8 bases not matched to a gene.

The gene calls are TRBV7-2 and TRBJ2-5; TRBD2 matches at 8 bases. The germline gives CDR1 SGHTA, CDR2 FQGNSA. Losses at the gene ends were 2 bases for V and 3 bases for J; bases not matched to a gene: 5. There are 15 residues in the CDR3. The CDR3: CASSLTGTREETQYF. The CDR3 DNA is TGTGCCAGCAGCTTAACAGGGACTAGGGAAGAGACCCAGTACTTC.

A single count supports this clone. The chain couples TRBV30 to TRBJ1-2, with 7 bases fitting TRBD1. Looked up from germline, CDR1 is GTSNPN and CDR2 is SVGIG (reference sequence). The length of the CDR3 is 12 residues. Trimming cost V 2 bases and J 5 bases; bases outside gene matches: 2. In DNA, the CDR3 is TGTGCCTGGAGTTCAGGGGGTTATGGCTACACCTTC. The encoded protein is CAWSSGGYGYTF.

CDR3 protein: CASSVGGGTGELFF. The DNA of the CDR3 is TGTGCCAGCAGCGTAGGGGGGGGTACCGGGGAGCTGTTTTTT. The V and J genes are TRBV9 and TRBJ2-2; 7 nucleotides agree with TRBD2. Germline V gives CDR1 SGDLS, CDR2 YYNGEE. The CDR3 spans 14 residues. V was clipped by 0 bases and J by 5 bases; unmatched bases: 1.

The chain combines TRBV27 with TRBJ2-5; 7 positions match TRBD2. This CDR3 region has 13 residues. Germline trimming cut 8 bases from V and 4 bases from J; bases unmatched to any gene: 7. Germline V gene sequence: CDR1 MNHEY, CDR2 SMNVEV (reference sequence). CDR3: CASHPSGIETQYF. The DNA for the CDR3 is TGTGCCAGCCACCCTAGCGGAATAGAGACCCAGTACTTC.

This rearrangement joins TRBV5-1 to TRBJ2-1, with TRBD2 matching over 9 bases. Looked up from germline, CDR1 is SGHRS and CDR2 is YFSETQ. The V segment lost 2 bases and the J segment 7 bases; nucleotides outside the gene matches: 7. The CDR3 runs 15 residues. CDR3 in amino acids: CASSLAAGGKNEQFF. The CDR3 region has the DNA TGCGCCAGCAGCTTAGCAGCGGGAGGAAAAAATGAGCAGTTCTTC.

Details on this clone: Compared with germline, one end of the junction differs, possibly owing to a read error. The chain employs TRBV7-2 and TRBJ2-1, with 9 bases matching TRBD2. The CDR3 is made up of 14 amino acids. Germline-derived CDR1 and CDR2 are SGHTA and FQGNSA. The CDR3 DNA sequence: TGTGCCAGCAGCATAGCGGGAGTTGATAATGAGCAGTTCTTC. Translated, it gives CASSIAGVDNEQFF. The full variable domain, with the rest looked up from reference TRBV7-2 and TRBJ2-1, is GAGVSQSPSNKVTEKGKDVELRCDPISGHTALYWYRQSLGQGLEFLIYFQGNSAPDKSGLPSDRFSAERTGGSVSTLTIQRTQQEDSAVYLCASSIAGVDNEQFFGPGTRLTVL.